This T cell receptor (beta chain) comes out of a study of technical replicates of blood from a few donors. This clone was found once. TCRdb keeps only in-frame clones here, not all; method: immunoSEQ multiplex PCR. Here the sample spans under 95,000 clones, about 93% being singletons. This CDR3 is 12 amino acids long. CDR1 is MNHEY, CDR2 SMNVEV, per germline (reference sequence). V gave up 4 bases and J gave up 9 bases, with 10 bases separating them. This TCR was recovered from a human donor in good health. Sequencing was carried out using T cells isolated from PBMCs. V gene TRBV27 combines with J gene TRBJ2-1; D remains unclear. The CDR3 bases are TGTGCCAGCAGTTCCCGTCCGGGTGAGCAGTTCTTC. This codes for CASSSRPGEQFF.